Shown below are 24 T cell receptor beta chains from a single sample sequenced in a study of Ad26.COV2.S vaccination and SARS-CoV-2 variants (dated by TCRdb to the early 2020s). The sample's treatment or condition label, decoded: roughly 19 received Ad26.COV2.S at low or high dose, single or two shots; several received placebo; per-sample allocation not given. For vaccine and placebo recipients, repertoires were sequenced using samples collected on day 63 after the first injection. Library preparation was by the immunoSEQ multiplex PCR assay. TCRdb carries this immuneACCESS record with in-frame sequences only. Its versions omit some clonotypes, under half of them owing to an unresolved V gene in the studies checked, with the rest unexplained. Here the sample has hundreds of thousands of clones; more than 80% occur a single time. The ten biggest clones cover approximately 1.5% of the sample. Material: peripheral blood, obtained in a trial of Ad26.COV2.S vaccine versus placebo. Receptors originate from a person aged 18-65 years who received the Ad26.COV2.S COVID-19 vaccine or a placebo.

The chain is built from TRBV7-9 and TRBJ2-1, with TRBD2 identical over 8 bases. The V and J ends lost 7 bases and 1 base, in that order; junction bases with no gene match: 3. CDR3 length: 14 amino acids. From germline, CDR1 is SEHNR and CDR2 FQNEAQ (reference sequence). The chain's CDR3 is CASIGGESYNEQFF. As DNA, the CDR3 is TGTGCCAGCATCGGGGGGGAATCCTACAATGAGCAGTTCTTC.

This clone was detected once. The chain links TRBV7-9 to TRBJ2-7; possible D gene TRBD2, 5 bases. The CDR3 is 12 amino acids. The germline V gene has CDR1 SEHNR and CDR2 FQNEAQ (reference sequence). V lost 10 bases, J lost 4 bases, and 14 bases lay in between. The CDR3 here is CAIEVSGYEQYF. CDR3 DNA sequence: TGTGCCATCGAAGTATCGGGGTACGAGCAGTACTTC.

V gene TRBV18 combines with J gene TRBJ2-3; 7 positions agree with TRBD1. CDR3 size: 14 residues. Trimming at V came to 5 bases and at J to 4 bases, leaving 6 bases not matched to a gene. From germline, CDR1 is KGHSH and CDR2 LQKENI. The CDR3 nucleotides read TGTGCCAGCTCAGCTACAGGGGTTGCAGATACGCAGTATTTT. Protein sequence: CASSATGVADTQYF.

This sequence joins TRBV6-5 and TRBJ1-5; possible D gene TRBD1, 5 bases. V gave up 6 bases and J gave up 4 bases, with 16 bases separating them. The CDR3 covers 15 residues. CDR1 and CDR2 (germline): MNHEY, SVGAGI. CDR3 sequence reads: CASRQQRQGNQPQHF. Here the CDR3 DNA reads TGTGCCAGCAGACAACAGCGGCAGGGAAATCAGCCCCAGCATTTT.

This clone has just one count. The V gene is TRBV4-3, the J gene TRBJ1-2; 9 bases align to TRBD1. Germline V gene sequence: CDR1 LGHNA, CDR2 YSLEER. CDR3 length: 14 residues. J was trimmed by 7 bases and V by 4 bases; bases with no gene match: 7. The CDR3 reads CASSPTGTGLGYTF. As DNA, the CDR3 is TGCGCCAGCAGCCCTACCGGGACAGGGCTTGGCTACACCTTC.

J is TRBJ2-2 and V is TRBV5-8; D is possibly TRBD2 (6 bases). The germline V gene encodes CDR1 SGHTS and CDR2 YDEGEE. The germline V and J ends were trimmed by 0 bases and 7 bases, with 13 bases remaining between them. The CDR3 runs 15 residues. CDR3 in DNA: TGTGCCAGCAGCTTGGTCGCGGGATATGTCGGGGAGCTGTTTTTT. Its translation: CASSLVAGYVGELFF. The whole variable domain, filled in from reference TRBV5-8 and TRBJ2-2, reads EAGVTQSPTHLIKTRGQQATLRCSPISGHTSVYWYQQALGLGLQFLLWYDEGEERNRGNFPPRFSGRQFPNYSSELNVNALELEDSALYLCASSLVAGYVGELFFGEGSRLTVL.

This clone was seen a single time. Other DNA sequences from this sample encode an identical CDR3 as well. The chain links TRBV5-4 to TRBJ2-7; D remains unclear. Germline lookup yields CDR1 SGHNT and CDR2 YYREEE (reference sequence). V was shortened by 1 base and J by 1 base, with 9 bases between the two germline ends. The CDR3 loop spans 14 amino acids. The CDR3 is CASSLREGSYEQYF. The CDR3 region has the DNA TGTGCCAGCAGCTTGAGAGAAGGATCCTACGAGCAGTACTTC.

The chain uses TRBV30 and TRBJ1-5; D gene ambiguous. The CDR3 spans 13 residues. Trimming removed 0 bases at V and 0 bases at J, with 3 bases between. Germline CDR1 is GTSNPN and CDR2 is SVGIG (reference sequence). The CDR3 DNA follows: TGTGCCTGGAGTGTAGCTAGCAATCAGCCCCAGCATTTT. Protein sequence: CAWSVASNQPQHF.

The chain couples TRBV5-6 to TRBJ1-5, with D maybe TRBD1 (6 bases). Germline-derived CDR1 and CDR2 are SGHDT and YYEEEE. The length of the CDR3 is 15 residues. V shed 4 bases and J shed 2 bases, with 13 bases lying between them. CDR3 bases: TGTGCCAGCAGCGGGAGAACAGGGCGCAATCAGCCCCAGCATTTT. This encodes CASSGRTGRNQPQHF.

To note about this clone: Other DNA sequences of this sample code for an identical CDR3. This chain uses TRBV5-1 with TRBJ1-1; no reliable D call. Germline CDR1 is SGHRS and CDR2 is YFSETQ. The ends were cut back, 0 bases at V and 0 bases at J, with 9 bases in the middle. The CDR3 is made up of 15 amino acids. For the CDR3, the DNA is TGCGCCAGCAGCTTGGCGGCGGGATTGAACACTGAAGCTTTCTTT. This gives the protein CASSLAAGLNTEAFF.

This clone was observed a few times. The chain links TRBV9 to TRBJ1-5; 7 bases map to TRBD1. Germline V gives CDR1 SGDLS, CDR2 YYNGEE. The CDR3 loop spans 15 amino acids. Unmatched junction bases numbered 3, after V lost 0 bases and J lost 3 bases. CDR3 amino acids: CASSVDGTVNQPQHF. CDR3 nucleotide sequence: TGTGCCAGCAGCGTAGACGGGACAGTCAATCAGCCCCAGCATTTT.

This CDR3 reads CASSLDSIQGARKSGYTF. The CDR3 region has the DNA TGTGCCAGCAGCTTAGATTCTATCCAGGGGGCGCGAAAAAGTGGCTACACCTTC. The V call is TRBV11-2, the J call TRBJ1-2, with 8 positions matching TRBD1. CDR1 SGHAT and CDR2 FQNNGV come from the germline V gene. V was clipped by 0 bases and J by 7 bases; unmatched bases: 16. The CDR3 is 18 amino acids.

The J gene is TRBJ1-1, the V gene TRBV7-8; no clear D gene. The length of the CDR3 is 13 residues. CDR1 and CDR2 (germline): SGHVS, FQNEAQ. Trimming cost V 0 bases and J 1 base, with 3 bases left between them. CDR3 bases: TGTGCCAGCAGCTTAGCGGAGAACACTGAAGCTTTCTTT. Its protein is CASSLAENTEAFF.

This clone was recorded once. The J gene is TRBJ2-4, the V gene TRBV19, with 9 nucleotides matching TRBD1. The CDR3 consists of 18 residues. Germline CDR1 and CDR2: LNHDA and SQIVND (reference sequence). After removal of 0 bases from V and 7 bases from J, the junction contained 13 bases not matched to a gene. CDR3: CASSIDHGVQGAQNIQYF. The CDR3 DNA reads TGTGCCAGTAGTATAGACCATGGGGTACAGGGGGCGCAGAACATTCAGTACTTC.

The rearrangement links TRBV19 to TRBJ2-1; no definite D call. The ends were cut back, 5 bases at V and 7 bases at J, with 15 bases in the middle. Germline lookup yields CDR1 LNHDA and CDR2 SQIVND (reference sequence). This CDR3 is 14 amino acids long. This chain's CDR3 is CASSPQGPINEQFF. As DNA, the CDR3 is TGTGCCAGTAGTCCCCAAGGGCCGATTAATGAGCAGTTCTTC.

The chain is built from TRBV5-4 and TRBJ1-2; D remains ambiguous. The CDR3 runs to 13 residues. Trimming cost V 2 bases and J 2 bases, with 7 bases left between them. Germline lookup yields CDR1 SGHNT and CDR2 YYREEE (reference sequence). CDR3 in amino acids: CASSLVGNYGYTF. CDR3 bases: TGTGCCAGCAGCTTAGTGGGAAACTATGGCTACACCTTC.

This rearrangement joins TRBV24-1 to TRBJ2-2; D gene ambiguous. CDR3 length: 13 residues. The germline CDR1 and CDR2 sequences are KGHDR and SFDVKD. Trimming took off 3 bases at V and 1 base at J, with 2 bases between the two ends. The DNA for the CDR3 is TGTGCCACCAGTGATGGGAACACCGGGGAGCTGTTTTTT. The encoded protein is CATSDGNTGELFF.

J is TRBJ2-7 and V is TRBV5-1, with 9 bases identical to TRBD1. This CDR3 comprises 15 residues. The germline V gene encodes CDR1 SGHRS and CDR2 YFSETQ. With V trimmed by 0 bases and J by 1 base, 2 bases remained unmatched. CDR3 region: CASSLVGTGSYEQYF. The DNA for the CDR3 is TGCGCCAGCAGCTTGGTTGGGACAGGGTCCTACGAGCAGTACTTC.

V usage is TRBV30 and J usage is TRBJ1-5; TRBD1 might be the D (5 bases). Per germline, CDR1 GTSNPN and CDR2 SVGIG (reference sequence). V lost 0 bases to trimming and J lost 3 bases, with 9 bases between them. The CDR3 extends over 14 amino acids. Here the CDR3 DNA reads TGTGCCTGGAGTGTACGCAGGGTCAATCAGCCCCAGCATTTT. Residues: CAWSVRRVNQPQHF.

This clone was counted once. The chain recombines TRBV11-3 with TRBJ2-1, with 8 bases lining up with TRBD2. The germline CDR1 and CDR2 sequences are SGHNT and YENEEA. J lost 8 bases, V lost 6 bases, and 12 bases had no gene match. This CDR3 has 15 residues. The CDR3 here is CASSRGASGPHEQFF. The CDR3 nucleotides read TGTGCCAGCAGTAGGGGGGCTAGCGGGCCACATGAGCAGTTCTTC.

This sequence joins TRBV5-8 and TRBJ1-1, with D possibly matching TRBD1 (5 bases). The CDR3 has 15 amino acids. V dropped 4 bases and J dropped 4 bases, with 17 bases sitting between them. Germline V gene lookup returns CDR1 SGHTS and CDR2 YDEGEE. CDR3 nucleotides: TGTGCCAGCAGCCAGGGATCCGATGCCATCACTGAAGCTTTCTTT. It specifies CASSQGSDAITEAFF.

V and J are TRBV30 and TRBJ1-6; no clear D gene. CDR3 length: 13 residues. Trimming removed 3 bases from V and 3 bases from J, with 6 bases in between. CDR1 and CDR2 from the germline V gene are GTSNPN and SVGIG (reference sequence). Here the CDR3 DNA reads TGTGCCTGGAGGGGGTTCTATAATTCACCCCTCCACTTT. This encodes CAWRGFYNSPLHF.

The chain combines TRBV19 with TRBJ2-3; 9 bases align to TRBD2. The germline CDR1 and CDR2 sequences are LNHDA and SQIVND (reference sequence). CDR3 length: 16 amino acids. The J segment lost 1 base and the V segment lost 5 bases, leaving 7 bases of the junction unmatched. The CDR3 reads CASSRASGKRTDTQYF. CDR3 DNA: TGTGCCAGTAGTCGCGCTAGCGGGAAACGCACAGATACGCAGTATTTT.

The chain recombines TRBV4-3 with TRBJ2-3; 12 bases align to TRBD2. The CDR3 spans 18 residues. From germline, CDR1 is LGHNA and CDR2 YSLEER. The J segment lost 1 base and the V segment lost 4 bases, leaving 9 bases of the junction unmatched. The chain's CDR3 is CASSPQSRTSGGTDTQYF. Written as DNA, the CDR3 is TGCGCCAGCAGCCCCCAATCCCGGACTAGCGGGGGCACAGATACGCAGTATTTT.